Sequencing of this TCR beta chain was carried out in a study of post-analysis software for immune sequencing data. Study-wide background: Relapsing-remitting, secondary progressive and progressive-relapsing multiple sclerosis were all included among the disease courses. The study, taken as a whole, reports: In patients, about 5 TRBV segments were more frequent than in controls, with TRBV5-6, TRBV5-1 and TRBV20-1 among them. There was significantly lower normalized Chao1 diversity in multiple sclerosis patients than in controls.

The CDR3 runs 14 residues. In germline, CDR1 is DFQATT, CDR2 SNEGSKA (reference sequence). Deletions cut 1 base from V and 8 bases from J, with 18 bases between. Prepared TCR beta cDNA libraries contained unique molecular identifiers. MiXCR, run by TCRdb on the PCR reads, gives a single entry per CDR3 protein. The sample lists just over 250,000 distinct CDR3 sequences, 36% occurring once. This clonotype was found many times. Its antigen is undetermined. Material: blood. This sequence originates from a girl aged 5 to 17 with multiple sclerosis. The gene calls are TRBV20-1 and TRBJ2-7, with D possibly being TRBD2 (6 bases). The CDR3 region is CSARGGGDLTKQYF. In DNA, the CDR3 is TGCAGTGCTAGAGGGGGAGGAGATCTTACGAAGCAGTACTTC.